These 32 T cell receptor beta chains share one sample of origin, sequenced in a study of blood T cell repertoires in COVID-19. TCRdb's table, derived via immunoSEQ multiplex PCR, lists solely in-frame clones and lacks some. The sample holds more than 80,000 clones, around nine tenths seen once. The sample consisted of peripheral blood. All receptors derive from a man at least 80 years old with acute or convalescent COVID-19.

The rearrangement joins TRBV6-5 to TRBJ2-7; D is perhaps TRBD2 (6 bases). The germline CDR1 and CDR2 sequences are MNHEY and SVGAGI. V lost 5 bases to trimming and J lost 1 base, with 15 bases between them. This CDR3 spans 15 amino acids. The CDR3 protein is CASSQLTSLSYEQYF. CDR3 bases: TGTGCCAGCAGTCAGCTGACTAGTCTGTCCTACGAGCAGTACTTC.

This chain joins TRBV19 and TRBJ1-1, with D maybe TRBD1 (6 bases). CDR1 and CDR2 from the germline V gene are LNHDA and SQIVND (reference sequence). The CDR3 is 14 amino acids. Trimming removed 1 base from V and 5 bases from J, with 11 bases in between. The CDR3 DNA follows: TGTGCCAGTAGTATAGTAGGGACAAAGACTGAAGCTTTCTTT. It yields the protein CASSIVGTKTEAFF.

This chain links TRBV29-1 with TRBJ1-2; D gene ambiguous. This CDR3 has 11 amino acids. In germline, CDR1 is SQVTM, CDR2 ANQGSEA. The ends were cut back, 3 bases at V and 2 bases at J, with 4 bases in the middle. This chain's CDR3 is CSVDINYGYTF. CDR3 nucleotide sequence: TGCAGCGTTGATATAAACTATGGCTACACCTTC.

The count of this clone is one. The gene calls are TRBV6-5 and TRBJ1-1; D perhaps matches TRBD1 (6 bases). V dropped 6 bases and J dropped 4 bases, with 18 bases sitting between them. The CDR3 runs to 15 residues. Germline CDR1 and CDR2: MNHEY and SVGAGI. CDR3 DNA sequence: TGTGCCAGCAGCCGGGAGGGGGGTGGAAGCACTGAAGCTTTCTTT. It translates to CASSREGGGSTEAFF.

The chain recombines TRBV19 with TRBJ2-2; D may be TRBD1 (5 bases). V shed 7 bases and J shed 5 bases, with 14 bases lying between them. Germline CDR1 LNHDA, CDR2 SQIVND (reference sequence). This CDR3 has 14 residues. CDR3 residues: CASTPDRQTGELFF. For the CDR3, the DNA is TGTGCCAGTACCCCTGATAGACAGACCGGGGAGCTGTTTTTT. Supplemented by reference TRBV19 and TRBJ2-2, the full variable domain reads DGGITQSPKYLFRKEGQNVTLSCEQNLNHDAMYWYRQDPGQGLRLIYYSQIVNDFQKGDIAEGYSVSREKKESFPLTVTSAQKNPTAFYLCASTPDRQTGELFFGEGSRLTVL.

The chain joins TRBV29-1 to TRBJ1-4; 8 nucleotides agree with TRBD1. Unmatched junction bases numbered 4, after V lost 4 bases and J lost 3 bases. The CDR3 is 14 residues long. CDR1 SQVTM and CDR2 ANQGSEA come from the germline V gene. The CDR3 region has the DNA TGCAGCGTTGGGACAGGGACGGCTAATGAAAAACTGTTTTTT. Translation: CSVGTGTANEKLFF.

J is TRBJ2-1 and V is TRBV5-1; 10 positions agree with TRBD2. The CDR3 sequence is 20 residues long. V was pared by 1 base and J by 0 bases, with 13 bases of the junction left unmatched. Germline CDR1 is SGHRS and CDR2 is YFSETQ. The CDR3: CASSLSTRTSGASSYNEQFF. Here the CDR3 DNA reads TGCGCCAGCAGCTTGTCTACAAGAACTAGCGGGGCTAGCTCCTACAATGAGCAGTTCTTC.

V and J are TRBV27 and TRBJ2-3; D perhaps matches TRBD2 (6 bases). The germline V gene has CDR1 MNHEY and CDR2 SMNVEV (reference sequence). The CDR3 covers 15 residues. V shed 2 bases and J shed 1 base, with 10 bases lying between them. The CDR3 region has the DNA TGTGCCAGCAGTTTAATGGGCGGGGGCACAGATACGCAGTATTTT. Translation gives CASSLMGGGTDTQYF.

The rearrangement uses TRBV28 and TRBJ2-3, with 8 bases matching TRBD2. CDR3 size: 17 residues. Germline assignment: CDR1 MDHEN and CDR2 SYDVKM. The V gene end was trimmed by 2 bases and the J gene end by 0 bases; junction bases not matched to a gene: 7. The CDR3 reads CASSLGLAGTSTDTQYF. The CDR3 bases are TGTGCCAGCAGTTTAGGGCTAGCGGGTACCAGCACAGATACGCAGTATTTT.

This clone has more than one count but fewer than ten. This chain links TRBV4-3 with TRBJ1-6, with D possibly matching TRBD1 (6 bases). V was cut by 0 bases and J by 9 bases, with 12 bases left in between. This CDR3 has 15 residues. Germline-derived CDR1 and CDR2 are LGHNA and YSLEER. The CDR3 here is CASSQDNGQTSPLHF. The CDR3 DNA reads TGCGCCAGCAGCCAAGATAACGGACAGACTTCACCCCTCCACTTT.

The V and J genes are TRBV5-5 and TRBJ1-1; D possibly corresponds to TRBD1 (5 bases). Germline-derived CDR1 and CDR2 are SGHKS and YYEKEE (reference sequence). Trimming stripped 3 bases from V and 2 bases from J, with 11 bases between. The CDR3 contains 14 residues. The CDR3 spells CASSWIDRNTEAFF. CDR3 coding DNA: TGTGCCAGCAGCTGGATCGACAGAAACACTGAAGCTTTCTTT. The variable domain in full, with the rest retrieved from reference TRBV5-5 and TRBJ1-1, is DAGVTQSPTHLIKTRGQQVTLRCSPISGHKSVSWYQQVLGQGPQFIFQYYEKEERGRGNFPDRFSARQFPNYSSELNVNALLLGDSALYLCASSWIDRNTEAFFGQGTRLTVV.

The rearrangement links TRBV24-1 to TRBJ2-3; the D gene is possibly TRBD1 (5 bases). Trimming removed 3 bases from V and 4 bases from J, with 13 bases in between. Germline V CDR1 and CDR2: KGHDR, SFDVKD. The CDR3 is made up of 15 amino acids. The CDR3 sequence is CATSDPRQRPDTQYF. The CDR3 DNA reads TGTGCCACCAGTGATCCTAGACAGCGCCCAGATACGCAGTATTTT.

This clone was counted a single time. This chain links TRBV2 with TRBJ2-4, with 10 bases matching TRBD1. In germline, CDR1 is SNHLY, CDR2 FYNNEI. The CDR3 sequence is 14 residues long. J lost 9 bases, V lost 7 bases, and 9 bases had no gene match. For the CDR3, the DNA is TGTGCCAGCACTACAAGGACAGGGGGAGGCATTCAGTACTTC. Translated, it gives CASTTRTGGGIQYF. The whole variable domain, filled in from reference TRBV2 and TRBJ2-4, reads EPEVTQTPSHQVTQMGQEVILRCVPISNHLYFYWYRQILGQKVEFLVSFYNNEISEKSEIFDDQFSVERPDGSNFTLKIRSTKLEDSAMYFCASTTRTGGGIQYFGAGTRLSVL.

With regard to this clone: Other DNA sequences of this sample code for an identical CDR3. The chain carries TRBV19 and TRBJ1-1; D remains unclear. V was shortened by 3 bases and J by 2 bases, with 7 bases between the two germline ends. The CDR3 spans 13 residues. Germline loops: CDR1 LNHDA, CDR2 SQIVND (reference sequence). The CDR3 is CASSINSNTEAFF. DNA of the CDR3: TGTGCCAGTAGTATCAACAGCAACACTGAAGCTTTCTTT.

The gene calls are TRBV29-1 and TRBJ2-3; no clear D gene. Trimming left V 4 bases short and J 0 bases short, with 11 bases between. There are 14 residues in the CDR3. Germline CDR1 reads SQVTM; CDR2 reads ANQGSEA. The CDR3 sequence: CSVAKLLSTDTQYF. The CDR3 DNA sequence: TGCAGCGTTGCCAAGCTTCTTAGCACAGATACGCAGTATTTT.

The genes are TRBV7-9 and TRBJ2-7; D may be TRBD2 (6 bases). The V gene's germline CDR1 is SEHNR and CDR2 FQNEAQ (reference sequence). The CDR3 is 13 amino acids. Trimming took 5 bases from V and 0 from J, leaving 8 bases between them. The CDR3 bases are TGTGCCAGCAGCCCCGGGGGCTCCTACGAGCAGTACTTC. Protein sequence: CASSPGGSYEQYF. The entire variable domain, with the rest obtained from reference TRBV7-9 and TRBJ2-7, is as follows: DTGVSQNPRHKITKRGQNVTFRCDPISEHNRLYWYRQTLGQGPEFLTYFQNEAQLEKSRLLSDRFSAERPKGSFSTLEIQRTEQGDSAMYLCASSPGGSYEQYFGPGTRLTVT.

The chain couples TRBV9 to TRBJ1-1; a weak D match, TRBD1 (6 bases). Germline lookup yields CDR1 SGDLS and CDR2 YYNGEE. This CDR3 has 14 residues. Trimming pared 2 bases from V and 3 bases from J, leaving 11 bases between. In DNA form, the CDR3 reads TGTGCCAGCAGCGTGGACCAGGGGTACACTGAAGCTTTCTTT. This encodes CASSVDQGYTEAFF.

This clone showed up just once. The CDR3 DNA reads TGTGCCAGCAGCTTACAGGGCTTTAATTCACCCCTCCACTTT. Translating it yields CASSLQGFNSPLHF. This chain connects TRBV11-2 to TRBJ1-6; D is possibly TRBD1 (5 bases). Trimming left V 2 bases short and J 6 bases short, with 8 bases between. Germline CDR1 reads SGHAT; CDR2 reads FQNNGV. The CDR3 runs to 14 residues.

As DNA, the CDR3 is TGTGCCAGCAGTCTTTCCGGGACAGACAACACTGAAGCTTTCTTT. Translation gives CASSLSGTDNTEAFF. This sequence joins TRBV6-6 and TRBJ1-1, with 7 bases aligning to TRBD1. There are 15 residues in the CDR3. Trimming took 5 bases from V and 2 from J; bases not matched to a gene: 8. Looked up from germline, CDR1 is MNHNY and CDR2 is SVGAGI (reference sequence).

The chain couples TRBV7-2 to TRBJ1-2; TRBD1 matches 10 bases. CDR1 is SGHTA, CDR2 FQGNSA, per germline. V lost 2 bases, J lost 7 bases, and 19 bases stayed unmatched. This CDR3 spans 19 amino acids. As DNA, the CDR3 is TGTGCCAGCAGCTTATCCCGCCAATCGACAGGGGGCTCAGTAGGTGGCTACACCTTC. Its protein is CASSLSRQSTGGSVGGYTF.

The chain employs TRBV7-6 and TRBJ2-4; 9 nucleotides match TRBD2. This CDR3 is 13 amino acids long. V shed 5 bases, J shed 8 bases, and the junction held 4 bases outside the gene matches. Germline-derived CDR1 and CDR2 are SGHVS and FNYEAQ. CDR3 coding DNA: TGTGCCAGCAGCCTAATAGCGGGAGACATTCAGTACTTC. This encodes CASSLIAGDIQYF.

The V and J genes are TRBV2 and TRBJ1-1; 7 bases align to TRBD1. Per germline, CDR1 SNHLY and CDR2 FYNNEI. Unmatched junction bases numbered 9, after V lost 6 bases and J lost 11 bases. This CDR3 has 12 residues. CDR3 sequence (DNA): TGTGCCAGCAGGGGACAGCTGTCGGGTGCTTTCTTT. Translating gives CASRGQLSGAFF.

The V call is TRBV7-3, the J call TRBJ2-3, with D maybe TRBD1 (6 bases). The V gene lost 5 bases and the J gene lost 0 bases, with 21 bases spanning the gap. There are 18 residues in the CDR3. Germline V gene data show CDR1 as SGHTA and CDR2 as FQGTGA. This CDR3 reads CASSPNRLTGLSTDTQYF. The CDR3 nucleotides are TGTGCCAGCAGCCCTAACCGGTTAACAGGGCTCAGCACAGATACGCAGTATTTT.

This clone was seen only once. This chain uses TRBV19 with TRBJ2-6; 11 nucleotides line up with TRBD2. The V gene's germline CDR1 is LNHDA and CDR2 SQIVND (reference sequence). There are 17 residues in the CDR3. V lost 5 bases and J lost 4; bases outside the gene matches: 7. CDR3 coding DNA: TGTGCCAGTAGTCAACTAGCGGGAGCTTCCGGGGCCAACGTCCTGACTTTC. Amino acids: CASSQLAGASGANVLTF.

The chain couples TRBV28 to TRBJ2-1; TRBD2 agrees at 11 bases. Germline V gene lookup returns CDR1 MDHEN and CDR2 SYDVKM. This CDR3 is built from 15 residues. After removal of 7 bases from V and 7 bases from J, the junction contained 9 bases not matched to a gene. The CDR3 is CASNLLAGGMNEQFF. The DNA of the CDR3 is TGTGCCAGCAACCTATTAGCGGGAGGGATGAATGAGCAGTTCTTC.

The chain couples TRBV18 to TRBJ1-5; D unclear. The CDR3 sequence is 14 residues long. Trimming pared 2 bases from V and 5 bases from J, leaving 10 bases between. Germline V gene sequence: CDR1 KGHSH, CDR2 LQKENI. Here the CDR3 reads CASSPSEGYQPQHF. CDR3 bases: TGTGCCAGCTCACCATCGGAGGGTTATCAGCCCCAGCATTTT.

The chain links TRBV5-1 to TRBJ2-2, with a tentative D call TRBD1 (5 bases). V was clipped by 4 bases and J by 0 bases, with 19 bases between them. Germline-derived CDR1 and CDR2 are SGHRS and YFSETQ. The CDR3 extends over 18 amino acids. The CDR3 is CASSPFPQGSANTGELFF. DNA for the CDR3: TGCGCCAGCAGCCCCTTCCCGCAGGGCTCCGCGAACACCGGGGAGCTGTTTTTT.

DNA of the CDR3: TGTGCCAGCATTGGACAGGGGGCCGGGAACACTGAAGCTTTCTTT. Translation gives CASIGQGAGNTEAFF. The V call is TRBV2, the J call TRBJ1-1; TRBD1 aligns across 11 bases. V shed 7 bases, J shed 1 base, and the junction held 5 bases outside the gene matches. The CDR3 has 15 residues. CDR1 is SNHLY, CDR2 FYNNEI, per germline. The full variable domain, rest sourced from reference TRBV2 and TRBJ1-1, is EPEVTQTPSHQVTQMGQEVILRCVPISNHLYFYWYRQILGQKVEFLVSFYNNEISEKSEIFDDQFSVERPDGSNFTLKIRSTKLEDSAMYFCASIGQGAGNTEAFFGQGTRLTVV.

This clone occurred a few times. This sequence joins TRBV6-6 and TRBJ1-5; no clear D. The germline V gene has CDR1 MNHNY and CDR2 SVGAGI (reference sequence). The ends were cut back, 4 bases at V and 2 bases at J, with 15 bases in the middle. The CDR3 sequence is 16 residues long. In DNA, the CDR3 is TGTGCCAGCAGTTCCTACCCGGAGGATGGCAATCAGCCCCAGCATTTT. Amino acid sequence: CASSSYPEDGNQPQHF.

V is TRBV6-5 and J is TRBJ2-5; 8 bases are shared with TRBD2. The CDR3 covers 12 residues. Germline V gene sequence: CDR1 MNHEY, CDR2 SVGAGI. With V trimmed by 9 bases and J by 1 base, 1 base remained unmatched. The CDR3 nucleotides are TGTGCCAGTAGCGGGATCCAAGAGACCCAGTACTTC. Its protein product is CASSGIQETQYF.

The chain links TRBV18 to TRBJ2-3, with 8 nucleotides matching TRBD1. The V and J ends lost 3 bases and 1 base, in that order; junction bases with no gene match: 12. The length of the CDR3 is 18 residues. Germline V gene data show CDR1 as KGHSH and CDR2 as LQKENI. CDR3 region: CASSPSTLSGQGTDTQYF. The CDR3 DNA reads as TGTGCCAGCTCACCTTCAACTCTCTCGGGACAGGGCACAGATACGCAGTATTTT.

The chain couples TRBV3-1 (or the pseudogene TRBV3-2) to TRBJ1-2; 10 nucleotides align to TRBD1. The CDR3 is 17 residues long. Trimming at V came to 5 bases and at J to 4 bases, leaving 13 bases not matched to a gene. The germline V gene has CDR1 LGHDT and CDR2 YNNKEL (reference sequence). CDR3 sequence reads: CASSSDSGQGVAYGYTF. The CDR3 DNA sequence: TGTGCCAGCAGCAGCGACTCCGGACAGGGGGTTGCCTATGGCTACACCTTC.